The rows below give T cell receptor beta chains drawn from one sample of a study of blood T cell repertoires in COVID-19. Sequenced by immunoSEQ multiplex PCR; TCRdb stores in-frame clones only, minus some. The data hold 200,000 to 250,000 clones, with approximately 82% observed a single time. Material for sequencing was peripheral blood. The source of these receptors is an elderly woman with acute or convalescent COVID-19. CDR3s include the opening cysteine and the closing phenylalanine or tryptophan. D genes are given only for firm matches. Where a row states a size, it is once, few, many or the class of an expanded clone; other rows omit it.

clone size,V gene,J gene,D gene,CDR3 DNA,CDR3 protein
few,TRBV2,TRBJ2-7,-,TGTGCCAGCCGGCGGCCGGGGGTTGGGTCCCTCTCCTACGAGCAGTACTTC,CASRRPGVGSLSYEQYF
-,TRBV7-2,TRBJ1-2,-,TGTGCCAGCAGCCCCGATTTCGGGGGAATTAACTATGGCTACACCTTC,CASSPDFGGINYGYTF
-,TRBV19,TRBJ2-1,TRBD1,TGTGCCAGTAGTTCCAGGGACAGGGTCAATGAGCAGTTCTTC,CASSSRDRVNEQFF
few,TRBV2,TRBJ1-2,-,TGTGCCAGCACCCCGGCTAACTATGGCTACACCTTC,CASTPANYGYTF
once,TRBV18,TRBJ2-1,-,TGTGCCAGCTCACCCATTACAGGCTCGGTGAATGAGCAGTTCTTC,CASSPITGSVNEQFF
-,TRBV3-1/TRBV3-2,TRBJ1-1,-,TGTGCCAGCAGCCAGAACCCGACAGTGAACACTGAAGCTTTCTTT,CASSQNPTVNTEAFF
-,TRBV19,TRBJ1-1,TRBD1,TGTGCCAGTATCCCCGCCGGCAGGGGGATGAACACTGAAGCTTTCTTT,CASIPAGRGMNTEAFF
-,TRBV5-1,TRBJ2-7,TRBD2,TGCGCCAGCAGCTTGGGGGGGAGGGTCCCTCGGGGCGAGCAGTACTTC,CASSLGGRVPRGEQYF
-,TRBV14,TRBJ2-4,TRBD1,TGTGCCAGCAGCCAAGGACAGGGTACCGTCGTAGCCAAAAACATTCAGTACTTC,CASSQGQGTVVAKNIQYF
few,TRBV6-2/TRBV6-3,TRBJ1-5,-,TGTGCCAGCACCCCCGCGGCAAGGTACAATCAGCCCCAGCATTTT,CASTPAARYNQPQHF
-,TRBV27,TRBJ1-3,-,TGTGCCAGCAGTTCCTCACAGGGATCTGGAAACACCATATATTTT,CASSSSQGSGNTIYF
-,TRBV6-5,TRBJ2-7,TRBD1,TGTGCCAGCAGAGAGACAGGGATTGCATACGAGCAGTACTTC,CASRETGIAYEQYF
few,TRBV5-1,TRBJ2-7,TRBD2,TGCGCCAGCAGCTTGGTTTCTAGCGGGGCGGGGAGCGAGCAGTACTTC,CASSLVSSGAGSEQYF
-,TRBV5-5,TRBJ1-6,-,TGTGCCAGCAGCCCCGGGAACATTTCACCCCTCCACTTT,CASSPGNISPLHF
-,TRBV3-1/TRBV3-2,TRBJ1-5,-,TGTGCCAGCAGTCAGGGTTTTGTTGGGAATCAGCCCCAGCATTTT,CASSQGFVGNQPQHF
-,TRBV10-3,TRBJ2-2,-,TGTGCCATCAGTCTGACAGGCCCCGGGGAGCTGTTTTTT,CAISLTGPGELFF
-,TRBV5-5,TRBJ2-7,-,TGTGCCAGCAGCTTCGTGGGTAGCGGTAATCACGAGCAGTACTTC,CASSFVGSGNHEQYF
-,TRBV15,TRBJ1-4,-,TGTGCCACCAGCAGAGGGATCACGGGGTCGGATGAAAAACTGTTTTTT,CATSRGITGSDEKLFF
-,TRBV24-1,TRBJ2-3,TRBD2,TGTGCCACCAGTGATTCTCCAGCGGGGACGCAGTATTTT,CATSDSPAGTQYF
once,TRBV9,TRBJ2-3,TRBD2,TGTGCCAGCAGCGAAATAGCGGGGGTGGACACAGATACGCAGTATTTT,CASSEIAGVDTDTQYF
-,TRBV7-3,TRBJ2-3,TRBD2,TGTGCCAGCAGCTTGGGAGCGGGGGTTGGAGATACGCAGTATTTT,CASSLGAGVGDTQYF
-,TRBV5-6,TRBJ1-1,TRBD1,TGTGCCAGCAGCTCCCCATGGAGGGGGCTAAACACTGAAGCTTTCTTT,CASSSPWRGLNTEAFF
-,TRBV7-9,TRBJ1-4,-,TGTGCCAGCAGCTTAGGCTGGGCAAGTAATGAAAAACTGTTTTTT,CASSLGWASNEKLFF
-,TRBV19,TRBJ2-6,TRBD1,TGTGCCAGTAGTATTTACTCGGGACAGGGGGGCCTCTTAAGCTCTGGGGCCAACGTCCTGACTTTC,CASSIYSGQGGLLSSGANVLTF
-,TRBV29-1,TRBJ2-4,TRBD2,TGCAGCGTTGCCCAGGCGGGGGGAGCCAAAAACATTCAGTACTTC,CSVAQAGGAKNIQYF
-,TRBV5-1,TRBJ1-4,-,TGCGCCAGCAGCTTGGAGGCAGGGCATAATGAAAAACTGTTTTTT,CASSLEAGHNEKLFF
-,TRBV2,TRBJ1-3,-,TGTGCCAGCAGCCCGACAGGTTCTGGAAACACCATATATTTT,CASSPTGSGNTIYF
few,TRBV4-2,TRBJ2-3,TRBD1,TGTGCCAGCAGCCGATCGACAGGGGTGGACGGCACAGATACGCAGTATTTT,CASSRSTGVDGTDTQYF
few,TRBV4-3,TRBJ1-2,TRBD1,TGCGCCAGCAGCCAAAGGGGCCGCACAGGGGCCTTTTCCGGCTACACCTTC,CASSQRGRTGAFSGYTF
-,TRBV6-6,TRBJ2-7,TRBD2,TGTGCCAGCAGTCCCGCGGTAGCGGGGGCCTTCTCCTACGAGCAGTACTTC,CASSPAVAGAFSYEQYF
once,TRBV9,TRBJ1-4,-,TGTGCCAGCAGCGACCGGACTGACCCAACTAATGAAAAACTGTTTTTT,CASSDRTDPTNEKLFF
-,TRBV9,TRBJ2-7,-,TGTGCCAGCAGCCCTGGAGGGATCGGGGAGCAGTACTTC,CASSPGGIGEQYF
-,TRBV30,TRBJ1-1,-,TGTGCCTGGGACTTTGGGGGGTACACTGAAGCTTTCTTT,CAWDFGGYTEAFF
few,TRBV19,TRBJ1-2,-,TGTGCCAGTAGTCCATCGGACACGGTTGGCTATGGCTACACCTTC,CASSPSDTVGYGYTF
-,TRBV29-1,TRBJ2-7,-,TGCAGCGTCGTCGTCCTTACAGTAGGCGAGCAGTACTTC,CSVVVLTVGEQYF